In this sample, the clone carrying this TCR beta chain turned up many times. The entry originates in a study of T cells in Graves' hyperthyroidism and ophthalmopathy. Germline trimming cut 6 bases from V and 10 bases from J; bases unmatched to any gene: 12. Germline values: CDR1 MNHNS, CDR2 SASEGT. The CDR3 is 15 residues long. Amplification yielded TCR beta CDR3 regions, with RNA transcripts as the source. The TCR CDR3 first-round RT-PCR relied on the HTBI primer set. One entry per CDR3 protein results from TCRdb running MiXCR on the multiplex PCR reads. The sample consists of hundreds of thousands of distinct CDR3 sequences, 14% of them appearing once.

Sequenced material: blood. This TCR was sampled from a woman in her fifties or sixties with Graves' ophthalmopathy. The chain has TRBV6-1 and TRBJ1-6, with 7 positions matching TRBD1. In DNA form, the CDR3 reads TGTGCCAGCAGATCCGGACAGGCGGGGTGGTCACCCCTCCACTTT. Translation: CASRSGQAGWSPLHF.